These 27 T cell receptor beta chains were sequenced from one sample in a study of T cell repertoires in cytomegalovirus infection. These receptors are not linked to any known antigen. TCRdb reprocessed the reads with MiXCR, giving one entry per CDR3 protein. The sample yields hundreds of thousands of distinct CDR3 sequences, approximately 32% seen once. The material sequenced was cultured CD8+ T cells from PBMCs, taken from culture after CMV antigen stimulation. These receptors came from a human donor in good health (CMV status not recorded). Some clones in this sample may be carry-over from other donors' samples.

The CDR3 region is CASSPRDGSGTTEAFF. The CDR3 nucleotides read TGTGCCAGCAGCCCCAGGGACGGCTCGGGGACGACTGAAGCTTTCTTT. V is TRBV7-8 and J is TRBJ1-1; the D gene is possibly TRBD1 (5 bases). CDR1 is SGHVS, CDR2 FQNEAQ, per germline. The CDR3 has 16 residues. V lost 5 bases and J 5 bases, leaving 21 bases between the germline ends. Full variable domain (rest looked up from reference TRBV7-8 and TRBJ1-1): GAGVSQSPRYKVAKRGQDVALRCDPISGHVSLFWYQQALGQGPEFLTYFQNEAQLDKSGLPSDRFFAERPEGSVSTLKIQRTQQEDSAVYLCASSPRDGSGTTEAFFGQGTRLTVV.

The V gene is TRBV5-6, the J gene TRBJ2-1, with TRBD2 identical over 11 bases. Germline CDR1 SGHDT, CDR2 YYEEEE. This CDR3 has 14 amino acids. Losses at the gene ends were 4 bases for V and 6 bases for J; bases not matched to a gene: 3. CDR3 in amino acids: CASSEGLAVNEQFF. CDR3 DNA: TGTGCCAGCAGCGAGGGACTAGCGGTCAATGAGCAGTTCTTC.

The chain couples TRBV7-8 to TRBJ1-2; tentatively, D is TRBD1 (5 bases). The germline gives CDR1 SGHVS, CDR2 FQNEAQ. V was cut by 4 bases and J by 3 bases, with 12 bases left in between. The CDR3 is 14 amino acids. This CDR3 reads CASSSGGDHYGYTF. The CDR3 nucleotides read TGTGCCAGCAGCTCCGGGGGGGATCACTATGGCTACACCTTC. The full variable domain, with the rest looked up from reference TRBV7-8 and TRBJ1-2, is GAGVSQSPRYKVAKRGQDVALRCDPISGHVSLFWYQQALGQGPEFLTYFQNEAQLDKSGLPSDRFFAERPEGSVSTLKIQRTQQEDSAVYLCASSSGGDHYGYTFGSGTRLTVV.

This clonotype was seen at least ten times. The chain carries TRBV28 and TRBJ2-1; 13 bases map to TRBD2. Germline CDR1 and CDR2: MDHEN and SYDVKM. With V trimmed by 6 bases and J by 5 bases, 7 bases remained unmatched. The CDR3 has 16 residues. The CDR3 sequence is CASRPTGTSGNNEQFF. The CDR3 bases are TGTGCCAGCAGACCGACCGGGACTAGCGGGAACAATGAGCAGTTCTTC.

This clonotype appeared a few times. The J gene is TRBJ2-2, the V gene TRBV19, with TRBD1 as a possible D gene (5 bases). Germline lookup yields CDR1 LNHDA and CDR2 SQIVND (reference sequence). The CDR3 extends over 17 amino acids. V was pared by 5 bases and J by 5 bases, with 21 bases between. Here the CDR3 DNA reads TGTGCCAGTAGTCATTTCCCCTGGGCAGGGCTTACCGGGGAGCTGTTTTTT. The encoded protein is CASSHFPWAGLTGELFF.

This clonotype came up a few times. The chain couples TRBV7-9 to TRBJ2-7; tentative D call: TRBD1 (5 bases). V gave up 4 bases and J gave up 2 bases, with 12 bases separating them. Germline CDR1 is SEHNR and CDR2 is FQNEAQ (reference sequence). This CDR3 contains 14 residues. The CDR3 region has the DNA TGTGCCAGCAGCTCCCCAGGGAAGGCCTACGAGCAGTACTTC. The encoded protein is CASSSPGKAYEQYF.

The chain employs TRBV7-8 and TRBJ2-4; D remains ambiguous. V shed 1 base and J shed 7 bases, with 8 bases lying between them. This CDR3 is built from 13 residues. The V gene's germline CDR1 is SGHVS and CDR2 FQNEAQ. Written as DNA, the CDR3 is TGTGCCAGCAGCTTAGAAGGCAGTAACATTCAGTACTTC. Protein sequence: CASSLEGSNIQYF.

Only a few counts were recorded for this clonotype. This chain connects TRBV7-6 to TRBJ1-6; TRBD1 is a possible D gene (6 bases). V was clipped by 7 bases and J by 4 bases, with 11 bases between them. The CDR3 sequence is 14 residues long. The germline gives CDR1 SGHVS, CDR2 FNYEAQ. CDR3: CASTAGVYNSPLHF. CDR3 nucleotide sequence: TGTGCCAGCACCGCAGGGGTATATAATTCACCCCTCCACTTT.

This rearrangement joins TRBV5-6 to TRBJ2-7, with D possibly matching TRBD1 (6 bases). CDR1 and CDR2 (germline): SGHDT, YYEEEE. Trimming pared 2 bases from V and 1 base from J, leaving 19 bases between. The CDR3 is made up of 17 amino acids. The CDR3 nucleotides read TGTGCCAGCAGCTTCGGTGTTTCAGGGGTTTCGTCCTACGAGCAGTACGTC. The encoded protein is CASSFGVSGVSSYEQYV.

This clonotype occurred a few times. The genes are TRBV7-2 and TRBJ2-5, with 10 nucleotides matching TRBD2. Germline V CDR1 and CDR2: SGHTA, FQGNSA. The ends lost 3 bases at V and 2 bases at J; junction bases unmatched: 6. The CDR3 spans 16 residues. This chain's CDR3 is CASSFVSGGGQETQYF. CDR3 DNA: TGTGCCAGCAGCTTCGTCAGCGGGGGGGGACAAGAGACCCAGTACTTC.

The chain employs TRBV19 and TRBJ2-7, with D possibly being TRBD2 (6 bases). The CDR3 consists of 12 residues. CDR1 LNHDA and CDR2 SQIVND come from the germline V gene (reference sequence). V gave up 3 bases and J gave up 6 bases, with 9 bases separating them. The CDR3 region is CASSMRGGEQYV. CDR3 nucleotide sequence: TGTGCCAGTAGTATGCGGGGCGGCGAGCAGTACGTC.

This rearrangement joins TRBV7-3 to TRBJ1-5; D remains unclear. There are 14 residues in the CDR3. V was clipped by 2 bases and J by 6 bases, with 11 bases between them. The V gene's germline CDR1 is SGHTA and CDR2 FQGTGA. The CDR3 sequence is CASSLSGSSQPQHF. Written as DNA, the CDR3 is TGTGCCAGCAGCTTATCCGGGTCCAGTCAGCCCCAGCATTTT.

Turning to this clonotype: A read error may explain this, as a much larger clone is one base away. The chain combines TRBV12-3 or TRBV12-4 with TRBJ2-6; 7 nucleotides agree with TRBD1. This CDR3 is built from 21 residues. V dropped 10 bases and J dropped 2; count of bases not matched to a gene: 26. In DNA, the CDR3 is TGTGCCAACAATTTCAATCCACACCCGGACACAACAGGGGCTGGGGCCAACGTCCTGACTTTC. It codes for CANNFNPHPDTTGAGANVLTF.

V usage is TRBV6-5 and J usage is TRBJ2-7; maybe TRBD2 (6 bases). V lost 7 bases, J lost 4 bases, and 8 bases lay in between. Germline lookup yields CDR1 MNHEY and CDR2 SVGAGI. The CDR3 loop spans 11 amino acids. CDR3 residues: CASNRGYEQYF. CDR3 nucleotides: TGTGCCAGCAACCGGGGGTACGAGCAGTACTTC.

The chain couples TRBV29-1 to TRBJ1-2, with D hard to call. Germline-derived CDR1 and CDR2 are SQVTM and ANQGSEA. Trimming pared 0 bases from V and 6 bases from J, leaving 11 bases between. This CDR3 has 13 amino acids. CDR3 amino acids: CSVEEGFSDGYTF. In DNA form, the CDR3 reads TGCAGCGTTGAAGAGGGGTTCAGCGATGGCTACACCTTC.

V usage is TRBV6-5 and J usage is TRBJ2-6, with D maybe TRBD2 (6 bases). CDR1 and CDR2 (germline): MNHEY, SVGAGI. The CDR3 runs to 16 residues. V lost 8 bases to trimming and J lost 0 bases, with 14 bases between them. DNA for the CDR3: TGTGCCAGCGCAGCATCGGGACTCTCTGGGGCCAACGTCCTGACTTTC. Protein product: CASAASGLSGANVLTF.

This chain links TRBV29-1 with TRBJ2-3; 10 positions agree with TRBD2. The trim removed 5 bases at V and 5 bases at J, leaving 16 bases unmatched. This CDR3 contains 17 residues. The germline V gene has CDR1 SQVTM and CDR2 ANQGSEA. Here the CDR3 DNA reads TGCAGCGTTCCCACGGACTTAGCGGGGGGCTTAGAAGATACGCAGTATTTT. Amino acids: CSVPTDLAGGLEDTQYF.

The rearrangement joins TRBV28 to TRBJ2-7, with a weak D call TRBD1 (5 bases). With 3 bases removed from V and 0 bases from J, the gap between germline ends came to 9 bases. The germline gives CDR1 MDHEN, CDR2 SYDVKM. CDR3 length equals 14 residues. DNA for the CDR3: TGTGCCAGCAGTTTGGACATACGCTCCTACGAGCAGTACGTC. This translates into CASSLDIRSYEQYV.

This chain connects TRBV18 to TRBJ2-5, with 14 bases matching TRBD2. J lost 1 base, V lost 4 bases, and 5 bases had no gene match. Per germline, CDR1 KGHSH and CDR2 LQKENI. The CDR3 extends over 17 amino acids. The CDR3 bases are TGTGCCAGCTCACTTACCGGGACTAGCGGGGGCCAAGAGACCCAGTACTTC. Its protein is CASSLTGTSGGQETQYF.

This chain connects TRBV7-6 to TRBJ1-3; 8 bases align to TRBD1. This CDR3 spans 17 amino acids. Unmatched junction bases numbered 9, after V lost 5 bases and J lost 0 bases. Germline V CDR1 and CDR2: SGHVS, FNYEAQ. The CDR3 nucleotides are TGTGCCAGCAGCCCCTCCTCAGGGGGCCGCTCTGGAAACACCATATATTTT. Its translation is CASSPSSGGRSGNTIYF.

Here the CDR3 DNA reads TGTGCCAGCAGCCCCCCGGGACAGGGGGTAACTGGCTACACCTTC. Protein product: CASSPPGQGVTGYTF. The chain combines TRBV7-9 with TRBJ1-2, with 11 bases aligning to TRBD1. The ends lost 5 bases at V and 7 bases at J; junction bases unmatched: 9. Germline V lookup: CDR1 SEHNR, CDR2 FQNEAQ (reference sequence). The CDR3 loop spans 15 amino acids.

Remarks on this clonotype: A read error may produce the germline difference seen at one junction end. The V and J genes are TRBV7-6 and TRBJ2-3; TRBD1 is a possible D gene (5 bases). The length of the CDR3 is 15 residues. Germline V CDR1 and CDR2: SGHVS, FNYEAQ. CDR3 sequence: CASSPTVVGTDTQYF. CDR3 coding DNA: TGTGCTAGCAGCCCGACAGTGGTGGGCACAGATACGCAGTATTTT.

This clonotype was found many times. Here the CDR3 reads CASSSAPRADNEQFF. CDR3 in DNA: TGTGCCAGCAGCTCTGCTCCTCGGGCTGACAATGAGCAGTTCTTC. The chain recombines TRBV7-6 with TRBJ2-1; D gene ambiguous. Germline CDR1 is SGHVS and CDR2 is FNYEAQ. V was cut by 4 bases and J by 5 bases, with 15 bases left in between. CDR3 length equals 15 residues.

This chain uses TRBV2 with TRBJ2-1; 9 bases agree with TRBD1. Germline V gene sequence: CDR1 SNHLY, CDR2 FYNNEI. This CDR3 has 15 amino acids. Trimming cost V 6 bases and J 7 bases; bases outside gene matches: 10. In nucleotides, the CDR3 is TGTGCCAGCAGATTATGGACAGGGGTGGGGAATGAGCAGTTCTTC. The encoded protein is CASRLWTGVGNEQFF.

This chain joins TRBV4-1 and TRBJ2-1; 10 bases agree with TRBD1. Germline V gene lookup returns CDR1 MGHRA and CDR2 YSYEKL. The length of the CDR3 is 14 residues. The V and J ends lost 4 bases and 6 bases, in that order; junction bases with no gene match: 3. The CDR3 region has the DNA TGCGCCAGCAGCCGGGGACAGGGGTCCAATGAGCAGTTCTTC. This gives the protein CASSRGQGSNEQFF.

This clonotype was detected many times. The chain has TRBV19 and TRBJ1-1; D is unclear. Trimming cost V 0 bases and J 1 base, with 18 bases left between them. This CDR3 contains 18 residues. Germline assignment: CDR1 LNHDA and CDR2 SQIVND (reference sequence). This CDR3 is CASSIDSRPGSTNTEAFF. DNA for the CDR3: TGTGCCAGTAGTATAGATTCTCGACCGGGTTCAACGAACACTGAAGCTTTCTTT.

V and J are TRBV25-1 and TRBJ2-1; D not resolved. CDR3 length equals 14 residues. V gave up 2 bases and J gave up 0 bases, with 5 bases separating them. Germline-derived CDR1 and CDR2 are MGHDK and SYGVNS. This chain's CDR3 is CASSERSSYNEQFF. CDR3 bases: TGTGCCAGCAGTGAACGCAGCTCCTACAATGAGCAGTTCTTC.